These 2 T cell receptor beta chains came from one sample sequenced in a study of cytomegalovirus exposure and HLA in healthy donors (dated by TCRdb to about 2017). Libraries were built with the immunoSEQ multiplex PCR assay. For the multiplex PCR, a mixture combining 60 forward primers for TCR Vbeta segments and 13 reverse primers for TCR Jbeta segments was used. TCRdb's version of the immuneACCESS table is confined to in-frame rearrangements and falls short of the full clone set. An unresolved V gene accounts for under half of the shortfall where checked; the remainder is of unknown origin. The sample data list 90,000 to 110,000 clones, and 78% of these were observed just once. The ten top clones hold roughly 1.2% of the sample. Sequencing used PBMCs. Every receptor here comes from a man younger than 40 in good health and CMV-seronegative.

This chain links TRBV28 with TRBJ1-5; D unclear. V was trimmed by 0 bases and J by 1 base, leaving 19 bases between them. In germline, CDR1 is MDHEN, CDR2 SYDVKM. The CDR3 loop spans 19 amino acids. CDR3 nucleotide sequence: TGTGCCAGCAGTTTATGGGTGTTGGGCCAGACAACAAGCAATCAGCCCCAGCATTTT. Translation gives CASSLWVLGQTTSNQPQHF.

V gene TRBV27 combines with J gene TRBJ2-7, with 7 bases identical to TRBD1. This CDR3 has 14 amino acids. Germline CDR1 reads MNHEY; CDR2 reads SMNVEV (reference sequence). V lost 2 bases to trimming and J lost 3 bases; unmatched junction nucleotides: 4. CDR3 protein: CASSLRGRGYEQYF. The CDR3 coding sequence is TGTGCCAGCAGTTTAAGGGGGCGAGGCTACGAGCAGTACTTC.